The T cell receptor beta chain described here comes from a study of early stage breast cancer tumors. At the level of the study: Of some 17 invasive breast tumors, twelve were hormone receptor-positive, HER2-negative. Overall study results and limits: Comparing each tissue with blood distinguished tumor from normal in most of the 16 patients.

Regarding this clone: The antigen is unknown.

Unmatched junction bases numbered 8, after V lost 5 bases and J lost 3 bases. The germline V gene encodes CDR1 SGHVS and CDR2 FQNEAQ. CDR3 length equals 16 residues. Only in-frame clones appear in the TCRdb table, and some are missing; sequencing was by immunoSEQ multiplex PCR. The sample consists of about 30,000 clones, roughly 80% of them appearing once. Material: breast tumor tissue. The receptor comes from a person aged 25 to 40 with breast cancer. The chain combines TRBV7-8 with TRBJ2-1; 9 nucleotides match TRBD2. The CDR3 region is CASSPSSGIYYNEQFF. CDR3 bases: TGTGCCAGCAGCCCATCTAGCGGGATATACTACAATGAGCAGTTCTTC.